This TCR beta chain appears in the sequencing data of a study of blood T cell repertoires in COVID-19. At the level of the study: Samples came from the United States, Italy and Spain, spanning acute and convalescent COVID-19. Sample material is recorded as cDNA or gDNA derived from T cells, B-cell-depleted T cells, or PBMCs.

This CDR3 region has 16 residues. Germline CDR1 LGHDT, CDR2 YNNKEL (reference sequence). V was pared by 4 bases and J by 2 bases, with 14 bases between. As processed by the authors: Quantification of nucleated cells was approximated via reference gene primer amplification. Data came from immunoSEQ multiplex PCR; TCRdb stores just in-frame clones and leaves some out. V and J calls and clone size are as listed in that table; D and trimming were resolved from the DNA. The sample lists almost 95,000 clones; roughly 70% were seen once. Specimen: peripheral blood. V is TRBV3-1 (or the pseudogene TRBV3-2) and J is TRBJ2-2; D is unresolved. The receptor comes from a woman aged 55-70 years in a cohort sampled during active or convalescent COVID-19. The DNA of the CDR3 is TGTGCCAGCAGCCCTCTCGGTGGTTCCAACACCGGGGAGCTGTTTTTT. This encodes CASSPLGGSNTGELFF.